The 5 T cell receptor beta chains reported below all come from one sample, sequenced in a study of shared clonotypes between healthy human individuals. Clones were read by immunoSEQ multiplex PCR, and TCRdb kept only the in-frame ones, dropping some. The repertoire holds about a million clones, with around 74% as singletons. The sequenced sample was memory CD4+ T cells sorted from blood. Regarding subset: CD45RA-negative fraction. These receptors were collected from a young man in good health.

The chain joins TRBV28 to TRBJ2-1; D is ambiguous. Germline V CDR1 and CDR2: MDHEN, SYDVKM. Trimming took off 4 bases at V and 6 bases at J, with 16 bases between the two ends. CDR3 size: 15 residues. DNA of the CDR3: TGTGCCAGCAGTTCCCCCCAGCAACGCCTCAATGAGCAGTTCTTC. Its translation is CASSSPQQRLNEQFF.

The CDR3 DNA reads as TGTGCCAGCAGCTTAACCCGGACTAGTGAAGCTTTCTTT. This encodes CASSLTRTSEAFF. V and J are TRBV7-3 and TRBJ1-1; D not resolved. Trimming stripped 0 bases from V and 7 bases from J, with 9 bases between. Germline V gene data show CDR1 as SGHTA and CDR2 as FQGTGA. The CDR3 spans 13 residues.

The chain links TRBV5-1 to TRBJ2-5; 10 bases map to TRBD1. Looked up from germline, CDR1 is SGHRS and CDR2 is YFSETQ. J lost 5 bases, V lost 4 bases, and 11 bases had no gene match. This CDR3 has 16 amino acids. The chain's CDR3 is CASSIRPGQGMETQYF. In DNA form, the CDR3 reads TGCGCCAGCAGCATAAGACCGGGACAGGGGATGGAGACCCAGTACTTC.

Written as DNA, the CDR3 is TGTGCCAGCACCCAGGTCATCCTGGGACCTTTAACGCTCGCCAAAAACATTCAGTACTTC. It specifies CASTQVILGPLTLAKNIQYF. The gene calls are TRBV21-1 and TRBJ2-4. TRBV21-1 is labeled a pseudogene. The CDR3 extends over 20 amino acids.

The V gene is TRBV10-2, the J gene TRBJ2-7; D possibly corresponds to TRBD1 (6 bases). The V end was cut by 4 bases, the J end by 6 bases, with 13 bases between. Germline V gene data show CDR1 as WSHSY and CDR2 as SAAADI. The CDR3 runs 13 residues. This CDR3 is CASSVGGPGEQYF. The CDR3 region has the DNA TGCGCCAGCAGTGTTGGGGGCCCCGGCGAGCAGTACTTC.